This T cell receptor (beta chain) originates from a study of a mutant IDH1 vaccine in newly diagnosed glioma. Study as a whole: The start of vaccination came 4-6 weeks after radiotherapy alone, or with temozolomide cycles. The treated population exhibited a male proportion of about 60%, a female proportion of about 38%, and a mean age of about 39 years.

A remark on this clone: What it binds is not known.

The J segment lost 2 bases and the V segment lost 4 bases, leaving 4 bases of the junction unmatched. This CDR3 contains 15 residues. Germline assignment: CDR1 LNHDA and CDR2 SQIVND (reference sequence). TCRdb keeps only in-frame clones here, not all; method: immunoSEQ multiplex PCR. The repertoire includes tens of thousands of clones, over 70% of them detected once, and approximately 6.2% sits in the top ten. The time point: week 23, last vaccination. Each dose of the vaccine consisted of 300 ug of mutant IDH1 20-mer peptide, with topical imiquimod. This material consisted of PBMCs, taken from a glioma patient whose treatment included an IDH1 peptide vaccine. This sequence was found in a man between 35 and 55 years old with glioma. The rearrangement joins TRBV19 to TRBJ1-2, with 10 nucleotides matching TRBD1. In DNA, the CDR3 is TGTGCCAGTAGTAGCTCGGACAGGGGGAACTATGGCTACACCTTC. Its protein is CASSSSDRGNYGYTF.